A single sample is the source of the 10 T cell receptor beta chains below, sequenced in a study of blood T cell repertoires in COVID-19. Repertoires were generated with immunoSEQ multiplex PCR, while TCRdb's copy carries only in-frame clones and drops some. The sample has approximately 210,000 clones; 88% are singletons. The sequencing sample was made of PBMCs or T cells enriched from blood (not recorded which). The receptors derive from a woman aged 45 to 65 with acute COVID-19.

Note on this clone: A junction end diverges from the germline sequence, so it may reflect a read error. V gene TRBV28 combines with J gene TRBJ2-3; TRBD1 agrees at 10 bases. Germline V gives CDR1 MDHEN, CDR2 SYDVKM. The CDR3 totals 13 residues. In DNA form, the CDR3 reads TGTGCCAGCAGGGGACAGGGGACAGGTACGCAGTATTTT. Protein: CASRGQGTGTQYF.

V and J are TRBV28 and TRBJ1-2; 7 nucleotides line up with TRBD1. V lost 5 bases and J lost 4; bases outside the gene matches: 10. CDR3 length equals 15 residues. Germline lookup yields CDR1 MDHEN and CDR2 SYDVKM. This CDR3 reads CASSQPDRVPYGYTF. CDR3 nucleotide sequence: TGTGCCAGCAGTCAACCCGACAGGGTACCCTATGGCTACACCTTC.

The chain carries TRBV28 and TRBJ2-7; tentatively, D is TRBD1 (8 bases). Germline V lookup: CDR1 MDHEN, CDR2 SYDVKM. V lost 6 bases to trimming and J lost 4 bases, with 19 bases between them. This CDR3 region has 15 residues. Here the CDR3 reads CASRTGQGAGYEQYF. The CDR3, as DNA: TGTGCCAGCAGGACAGGACAGGGAGCGGGATACGAGCAGTACTTC.

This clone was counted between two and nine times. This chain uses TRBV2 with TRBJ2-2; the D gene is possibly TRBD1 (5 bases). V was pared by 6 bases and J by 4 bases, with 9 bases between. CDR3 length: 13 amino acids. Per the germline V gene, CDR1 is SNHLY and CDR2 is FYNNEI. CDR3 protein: CASSRVGTGELFF. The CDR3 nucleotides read TGTGCCAGCAGCAGGGTGGGCACCGGGGAGCTGTTTTTT.

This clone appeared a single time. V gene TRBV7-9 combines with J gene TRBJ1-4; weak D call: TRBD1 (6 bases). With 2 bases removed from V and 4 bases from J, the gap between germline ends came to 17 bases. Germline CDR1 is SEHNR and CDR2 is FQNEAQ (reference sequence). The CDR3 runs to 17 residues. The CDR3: CASSLYSSGRGNEKLFF. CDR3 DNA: TGTGCCAGCAGCTTATACTCCTCGGGCAGGGGTAATGAAAAACTGTTTTTT.

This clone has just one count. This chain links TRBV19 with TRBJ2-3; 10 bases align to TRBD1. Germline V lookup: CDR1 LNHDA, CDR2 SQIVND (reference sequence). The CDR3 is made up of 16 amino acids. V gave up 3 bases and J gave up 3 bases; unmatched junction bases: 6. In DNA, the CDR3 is TGTGCCAGTAGTATTTCGGGACAGGGGAGGACAGATACGCAGTATTTT. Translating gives CASSISGQGRTDTQYF.

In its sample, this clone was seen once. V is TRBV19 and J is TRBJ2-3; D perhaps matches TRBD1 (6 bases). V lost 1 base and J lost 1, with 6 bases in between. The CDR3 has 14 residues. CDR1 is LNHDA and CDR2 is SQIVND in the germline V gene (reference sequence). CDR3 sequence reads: CASSIGQGTDTQYF. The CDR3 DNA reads TGTGCCAGTAGTATAGGACAGGGCACAGATACGCAGTATTTT.

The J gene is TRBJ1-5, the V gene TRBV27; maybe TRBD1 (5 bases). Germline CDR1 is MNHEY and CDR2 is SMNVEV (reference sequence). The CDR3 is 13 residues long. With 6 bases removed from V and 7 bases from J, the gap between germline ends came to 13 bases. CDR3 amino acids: CASRGSRGQPQHF. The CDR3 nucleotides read TGTGCCAGCAGAGGGAGTCGGGGGCAGCCCCAGCATTTT.

CDR3 DNA: TGTGCCAGCAGCTTAGTAGGAGGGGCAGGTGAAGCTTTCTTT. Translation gives CASSLVGGAGEAFF. The chain recombines TRBV11-2 with TRBJ1-1; the D gene is possibly TRBD1 (5 bases). The ends were cut back, 1 base at V and 7 bases at J, with 13 bases in the middle. This CDR3 spans 14 amino acids. Germline V gene lookup returns CDR1 SGHAT and CDR2 FQNNGV. The full variable domain, with the rest looked up from reference TRBV11-2 and TRBJ1-1, is EAGVAQSPRYKIIEKRQSVAFWCNPISGHATLYWYQQILGQGPKLLIQFQNNGVVDDSQLPKDRFSAERLKGVDSTLKIQPAKLEDSAVYLCASSLVGGAGEAFFGQGTRLTVV.

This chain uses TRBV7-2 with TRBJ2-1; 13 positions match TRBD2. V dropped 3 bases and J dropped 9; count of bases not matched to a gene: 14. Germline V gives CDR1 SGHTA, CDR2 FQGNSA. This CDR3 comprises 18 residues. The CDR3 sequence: CASSLELAGGPRASEQFF. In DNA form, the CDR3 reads TGTGCCAGCAGCTTGGAACTAGCGGGAGGGCCGCGGGCTAGTGAGCAGTTCTTC.